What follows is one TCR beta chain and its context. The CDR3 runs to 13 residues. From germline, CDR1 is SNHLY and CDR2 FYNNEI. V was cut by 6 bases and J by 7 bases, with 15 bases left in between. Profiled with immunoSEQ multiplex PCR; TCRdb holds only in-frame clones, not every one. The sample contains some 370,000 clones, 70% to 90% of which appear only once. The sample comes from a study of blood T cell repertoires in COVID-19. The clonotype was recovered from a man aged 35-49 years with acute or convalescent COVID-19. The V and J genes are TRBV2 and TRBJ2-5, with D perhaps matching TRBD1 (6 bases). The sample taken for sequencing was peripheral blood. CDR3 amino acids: CASRSTGPGTQYF. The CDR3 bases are TGTGCCAGCAGGTCTACAGGGCCGGGGACCCAGTACTTC.